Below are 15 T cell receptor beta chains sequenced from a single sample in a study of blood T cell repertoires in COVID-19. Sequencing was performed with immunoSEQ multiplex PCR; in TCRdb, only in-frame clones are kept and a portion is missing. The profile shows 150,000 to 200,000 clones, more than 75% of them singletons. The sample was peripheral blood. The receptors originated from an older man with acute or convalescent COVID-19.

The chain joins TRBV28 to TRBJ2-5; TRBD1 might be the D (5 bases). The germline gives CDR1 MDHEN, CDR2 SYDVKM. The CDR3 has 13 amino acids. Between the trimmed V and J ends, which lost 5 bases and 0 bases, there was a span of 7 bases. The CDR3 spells CASSDSYQETQYF. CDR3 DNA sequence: TGTGCCAGCAGTGACAGCTACCAAGAGACCCAGTACTTC.

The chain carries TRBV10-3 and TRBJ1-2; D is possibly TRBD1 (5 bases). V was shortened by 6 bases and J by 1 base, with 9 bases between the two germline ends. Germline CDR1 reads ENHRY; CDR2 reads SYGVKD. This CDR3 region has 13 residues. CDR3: CAIRQDFNYGYTF. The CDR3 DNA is TGTGCCATCAGACAGGATTTTAACTATGGCTACACCTTC.

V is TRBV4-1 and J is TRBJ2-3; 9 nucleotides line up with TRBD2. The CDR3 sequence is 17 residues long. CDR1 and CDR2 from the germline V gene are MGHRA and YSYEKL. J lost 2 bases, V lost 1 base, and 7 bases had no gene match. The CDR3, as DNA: TGCGCCAGCAGCCAAGGGGTAGGGACTAGCCTCACAGATACGCAGTATTTT. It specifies CASSQGVGTSLTDTQYF.

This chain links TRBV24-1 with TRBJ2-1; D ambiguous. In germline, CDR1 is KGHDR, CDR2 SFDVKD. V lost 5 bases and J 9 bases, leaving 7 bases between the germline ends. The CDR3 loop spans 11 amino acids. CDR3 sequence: CATSVPGEQFF. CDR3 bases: TGTGCCACCAGTGTTCCGGGTGAGCAGTTCTTC.

DNA for the CDR3: TGTGCCAGTAGTGCCGACAGGGGGCGCCCTGGTTATGAGCAGTTCTTC. It yields the protein CASSADRGRPGYEQFF. The genes are TRBV19 and TRBJ2-1, with 10 bases lining up with TRBD1. Losses at the gene ends were 5 bases for V and 8 bases for J; bases not matched to a gene: 12. The germline CDR1 and CDR2 sequences are LNHDA and SQIVND (reference sequence). The CDR3 has 16 amino acids.

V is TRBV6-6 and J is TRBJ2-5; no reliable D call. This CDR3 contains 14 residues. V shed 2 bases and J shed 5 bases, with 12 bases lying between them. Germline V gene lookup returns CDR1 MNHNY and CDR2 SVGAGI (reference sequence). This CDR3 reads CASSYLSLGETQYF. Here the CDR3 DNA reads TGTGCCAGCAGTTACCTGAGCCTCGGGGAGACCCAGTACTTC.

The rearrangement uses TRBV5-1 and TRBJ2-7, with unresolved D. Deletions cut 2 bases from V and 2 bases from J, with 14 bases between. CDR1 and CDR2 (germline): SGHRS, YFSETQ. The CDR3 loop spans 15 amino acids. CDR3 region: CASSLSLMPTYEQYF. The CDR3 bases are TGCGCCAGCAGCTTATCCCTAATGCCCACCTACGAGCAGTACTTC.

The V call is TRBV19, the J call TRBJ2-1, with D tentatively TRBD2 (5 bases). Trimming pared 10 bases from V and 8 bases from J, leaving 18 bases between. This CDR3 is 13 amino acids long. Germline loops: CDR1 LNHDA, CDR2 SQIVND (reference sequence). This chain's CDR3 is CATKRESRDEQFF. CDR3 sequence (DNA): TGTGCCACCAAGAGGGAGAGTAGGGATGAGCAGTTCTTC.

The CDR3 region is CASSPAGTAYNEQFF. DNA of the CDR3: TGTGCCAGCAGCCCCGCCGGGACAGCCTACAATGAGCAGTTCTTC. The V and J genes are TRBV7-9 and TRBJ2-1, with 7 bases identical to TRBD1. Per germline, CDR1 SEHNR and CDR2 FQNEAQ (reference sequence). Losses at the gene ends were 5 bases for V and 2 bases for J; bases not matched to a gene: 6. The CDR3 runs to 15 residues.

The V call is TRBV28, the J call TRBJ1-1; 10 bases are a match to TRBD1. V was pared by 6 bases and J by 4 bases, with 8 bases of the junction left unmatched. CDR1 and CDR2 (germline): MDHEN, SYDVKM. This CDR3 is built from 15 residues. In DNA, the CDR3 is TGTGCCAGCAGCCCAGGACAGGGGGAGATCACTGAAGCTTTCTTT. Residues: CASSPGQGEITEAFF.

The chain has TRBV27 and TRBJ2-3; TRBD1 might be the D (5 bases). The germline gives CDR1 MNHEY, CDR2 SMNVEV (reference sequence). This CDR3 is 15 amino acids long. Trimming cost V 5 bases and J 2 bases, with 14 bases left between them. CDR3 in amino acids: CASSPSDILTDTQYF. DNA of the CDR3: TGTGCCAGCAGTCCCTCGGACATACTCACAGATACGCAGTATTTT.

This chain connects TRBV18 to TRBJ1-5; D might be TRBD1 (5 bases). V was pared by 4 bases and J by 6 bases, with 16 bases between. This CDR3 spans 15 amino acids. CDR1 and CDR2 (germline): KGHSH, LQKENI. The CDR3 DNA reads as TGTGCCAGCTCACAAGCCATTACCGGGGGTCAGCCCCAGCATTTT. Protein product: CASSQAITGGQPQHF. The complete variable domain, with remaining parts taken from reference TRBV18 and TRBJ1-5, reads NAGVMQNPRHLVRRRGQEARLRCSPMKGHSHVYWYRQLPEEGLKFMVYLQKENIIDESGMPKERFSAEFPKEGPSILRIQQVVRGDSAAYFCASSQAITGGQPQHFGDGTRLSIL.

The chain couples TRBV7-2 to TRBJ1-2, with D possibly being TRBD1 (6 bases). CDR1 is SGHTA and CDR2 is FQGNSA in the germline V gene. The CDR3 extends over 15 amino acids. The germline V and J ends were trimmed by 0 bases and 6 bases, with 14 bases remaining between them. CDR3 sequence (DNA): TGTGCCAGCAGCTTAGCGACGTGGGGGGGCGATGGCTACACCTTC. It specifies CASSLATWGGDGYTF.

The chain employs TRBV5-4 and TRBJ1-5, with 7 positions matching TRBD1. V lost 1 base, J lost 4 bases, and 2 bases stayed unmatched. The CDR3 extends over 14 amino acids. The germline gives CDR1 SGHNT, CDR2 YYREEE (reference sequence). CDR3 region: CASSLTGVNQPQHF. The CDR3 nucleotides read TGTGCCAGCAGCTTGACAGGGGTTAATCAGCCCCAGCATTTT.

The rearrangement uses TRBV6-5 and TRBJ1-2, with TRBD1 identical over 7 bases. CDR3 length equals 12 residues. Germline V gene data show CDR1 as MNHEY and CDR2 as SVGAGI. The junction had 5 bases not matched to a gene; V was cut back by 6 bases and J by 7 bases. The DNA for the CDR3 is TGTGCCAGCAGCCAGGGGGAGTTTGGCTACACCTTC. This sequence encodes CASSQGEFGYTF.